This T cell receptor beta chain is drawn from a study of healthy donors' naive CD4 and CD8 T cells. Study as a whole: TCR alpha primers covered all functional IMGT alpha gene variants. Study-level findings and limits: Alpha and beta chains were sequenced in bulk without pairing. Around 13% of CD4/CD8 propensity variance appeared explained by V, J and CDR3 charge. Reportedly, most V and J gene segments showed naive CD4+ versus CD8+ bias.

Germline assignment: CDR1 MNHEY and CDR2 SMNVEV (reference sequence). The CDR3 is 17 amino acids. Trimming took 6 bases from V and 2 from J, leaving 21 bases between them. Each TCR library used roughly 0.45 ug of total RNA and a linear amplification protocol. One entry per CDR3 protein, called by TCRdb with MiXCR from the reads. The repertoire holds 200,000 or so distinct CDR3 sequences, over 60% seen once, with approximately 2.5% in the top ten. For this clonotype: Its antigen is not known.

The sequenced sample was naive CD4+ and CD8+ T cells sorted from blood, pooled from several donors. The V and J genes are TRBV27 and TRBJ2-3; D may match TRBD1 or TRBD2 (5 bases each). The receptor was isolated from a pool of human donors in good health; the sample pools cells from several healthy donors. CDR3 region: CASSSPIGDGFTDTQYF. The DNA of the CDR3 is TGTGCCAGCAGCTCCCCGATCGGGGACGGATTCACAGATACGCAGTATTTT.